This T cell receptor (beta chain) appears in the sequencing data of a study of blood T cell repertoires in COVID-19. Participant age was roughly 18 to 95 years, and participants resided in 24 US areas. Participant-given clinical history determined each cohort assignment. Recovered status in Cohort 3 required two negative PCRs, clearance, or symptom resolution. Authors' methods: Researchers report that nucleated cell counts were estimated from reference gene primer amplification. Repertoires were generated with immunoSEQ multiplex PCR, while TCRdb's copy carries only in-frame clones and drops some. Clonal size and the V and J genes are those of that table, whereas D and trimming came from the DNA. The data contain approximately 180,000 clones, more than 65% of them singletons. The V gene's germline CDR1 is SGHTA and CDR2 FQGTGA. The CDR3 totals 15 residues. Unmatched junction bases numbered 4, after V lost 0 bases and J lost 6 bases.

The chain uses TRBV7-3 and TRBJ2-1; 8 bases match TRBD2. This sequence was found in a man over 45 who had recovered from COVID-19. Sequencing was performed on PBMCs or T cells enriched from blood (not recorded which). CDR3 nucleotide sequence: TGTGCCAGCAGCTTAACGTTAGCGGGATCCAATGAGCAGTTCTTC. Its protein is CASSLTLAGSNEQFF.